This T cell receptor (beta chain) was obtained from a study of T cell changes during pregnancy in multiple sclerosis. CDR3 length equals 14 residues. V lost 4 bases, J lost 7 bases, and 16 bases lay in between. CDR1 is LNHDA, CDR2 SQIVND, per germline (reference sequence). This clone was detected a few times. The protocol was immunoSEQ multiplex PCR, while the TCRdb copy is restricted to in-frame clones and leaves out a portion. The table has 60,000 or so clones, roughly nine tenths seen once; the top ten hold 0.85%. The sequencing used peripheral blood, collected before pregnancy. The gene calls are TRBV19 and TRBJ1-2; D is undetermined. The clonotype comes from a female donor with multiple sclerosis, enrolled in a pregnancy study. The CDR3 DNA is TGTGCCAGTAGTACCGTGTTCTCTACGGGTGGCTACACCTTC. Protein: CASSTVFSTGGYTF.